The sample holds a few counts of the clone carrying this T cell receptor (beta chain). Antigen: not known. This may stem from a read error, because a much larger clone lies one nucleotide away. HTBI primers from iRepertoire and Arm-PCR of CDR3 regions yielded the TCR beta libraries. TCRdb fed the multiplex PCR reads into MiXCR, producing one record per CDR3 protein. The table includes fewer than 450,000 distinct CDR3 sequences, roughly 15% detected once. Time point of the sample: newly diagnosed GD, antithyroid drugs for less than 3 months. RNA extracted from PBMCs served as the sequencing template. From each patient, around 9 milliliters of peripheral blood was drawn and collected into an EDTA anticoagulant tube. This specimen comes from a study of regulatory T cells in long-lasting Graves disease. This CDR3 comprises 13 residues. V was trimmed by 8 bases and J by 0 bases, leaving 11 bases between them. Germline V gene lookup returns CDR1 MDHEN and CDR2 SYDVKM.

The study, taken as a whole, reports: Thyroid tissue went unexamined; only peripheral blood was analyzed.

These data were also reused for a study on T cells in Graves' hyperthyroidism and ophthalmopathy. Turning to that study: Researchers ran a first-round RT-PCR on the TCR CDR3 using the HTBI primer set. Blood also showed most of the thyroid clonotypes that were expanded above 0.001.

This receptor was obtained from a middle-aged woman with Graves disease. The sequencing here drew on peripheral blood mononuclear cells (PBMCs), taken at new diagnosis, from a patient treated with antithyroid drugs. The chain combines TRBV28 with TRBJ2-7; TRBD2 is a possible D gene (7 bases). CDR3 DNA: TGTGCCAGCGGGGGGGACACCTCCTACGAGCAGTACTTC. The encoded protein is CASGGDTSYEQYF. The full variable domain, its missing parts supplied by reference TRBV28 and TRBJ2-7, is DVKVTQSSRYLVKRTGEKVFLECVQDMDHENMFWYRQDPGLGLRLIYFSYDVKMKEKGDIPEGYSVSREKKERFSLILESASTNQTSMYLCASGGDTSYEQYFGPGTRLTVT.